The 10 T cell receptor beta chains given below trace back to one sample, sequenced in a study of identical twins. One entry per CDR3 protein, called by TCRdb with MiXCR from the 5' RACE reads. This table has about 280,000 distinct CDR3 sequences, under 9% appearing once. This sample also appeared in a second study, on yellow fever vaccine responses in identical twins.

Sequenced material: memory (CD45RO+) T cells sorted from blood. The source of these receptors is a woman between 18 and 29 years old in good health.

This clonotype was seen ten or more times. The chain carries TRBV29-1 and TRBJ2-1, with 7 bases lining up with TRBD2. This CDR3 spans 15 amino acids. The germline V gene has CDR1 SQVTM and CDR2 ANQGSEA. V lost 3 bases and J lost 5; bases outside the gene matches: 10. CDR3 amino acids: CSVEGHSGVDNEQFF. The CDR3 nucleotides read TGCAGCGTTGAGGGGCACAGCGGGGTTGACAATGAGCAGTTCTTC.

This clonotype came up a few times. The CDR3 region has the DNA TGTGCCAGCAGTGTAGCGGGGTGGAATGAGCAGTTCTTC. Translated: CASSVAGWNEQFF. J is TRBJ2-1 and V is TRBV28; 8 bases line up with TRBD2. J gave up 7 bases and V 5 bases, and 4 bases lay outside the gene matches. The germline V gene encodes CDR1 MDHEN and CDR2 SYDVKM. CDR3 length: 13 amino acids.

This clonotype appeared a few times. The chain combines TRBV12-3 or TRBV12-4 with TRBJ2-1; D not resolved. The ends were cut back, 3 bases at V and 4 bases at J, with 10 bases in the middle. The CDR3 totals 14 residues. CDR3 bases: TGTGCCAGCAGTTTTGTGCCTCCTTACAATGAGCAGTTCTTC. This sequence encodes CASSFVPPYNEQFF.

This clonotype has more than one count but fewer than ten. This chain links TRBV3-1 with TRBJ1-1; D remains unclear. Germline V gene data show CDR1 as LGHDT and CDR2 as YNNKEL (reference sequence). The CDR3 is 15 amino acids. The ends were cut back, 1 base at V and 1 base at J, with 10 bases in the middle. CDR3 DNA sequence: TGTGCCAGCAGCCAAGGATTAGGACCGAACACTGAAGCTTTCTTT. Encoded protein: CASSQGLGPNTEAFF. Full variable domain (remainder filled in from reference TRBV3-1 and TRBJ1-1): DTAVSQTPKYLVTQMGNDKSIKCEQNLGHDTMYWYKQDSKKFLKIMFSYNNKELIINETVPNRFSPKSPDKAHLNLHINSLELGDSAVYFCASSQGLGPNTEAFFGQGTRLTVV.

The table lists this clonotype with a few counts. The chain is built from TRBV24-1 and TRBJ2-3; 7 bases line up with TRBD1. V gave up 3 bases and J gave up 3 bases; unmatched junction bases: 5. There are 15 residues in the CDR3. In germline, CDR1 is KGHDR, CDR2 SFDVKD. CDR3 in amino acids: CATSDPGQYTDTQYF. In nucleotides, the CDR3 is TGTGCCACCAGTGATCCGGGACAGTATACAGATACGCAGTATTTT.

The table lists this clonotype with a few counts. The chain combines TRBV7-9 with TRBJ2-2; 8 bases match TRBD1. V gave up 5 bases and J gave up 3 bases; unmatched junction bases: 11. This CDR3 contains 17 residues. The germline V gene has CDR1 SEHNR and CDR2 FQNEAQ (reference sequence). The CDR3 reads CASSPPDRAVYTGELFF. The CDR3, as DNA: TGTGCCAGCAGCCCCCCGGACAGGGCGGTTTACACCGGGGAGCTGTTTTTT.

V and J are TRBV5-5 and TRBJ2-2; 7 bases line up with TRBD2. There are 16 residues in the CDR3. Germline V gene data show CDR1 as SGHKS and CDR2 as YYEKEE (reference sequence). V lost 1 base and J lost 0; bases outside the gene matches: 3. CDR3 nucleotides: TGTGCCAGCAGCTTGTACGGGGGGACGAACACCGGGGAGCTGTTTTTT. Its translation: CASSLYGGTNTGELFF.

This clonotype has only a few counts. The chain employs TRBV10-3 and TRBJ2-3; possible D gene TRBD2, 5 bases. The ends were cut back, 6 bases at V and 5 bases at J, with 12 bases in the middle. Germline CDR1 and CDR2: ENHRY and SYGVKD. The CDR3 has 13 residues. In DNA, the CDR3 is TGTGCCATCAGGACTAACGCTGAAGATACGCAGTATTTT. Translated, it gives CAIRTNAEDTQYF.

This clonotype was detected many times. This sequence joins TRBV3-1 and TRBJ2-1; 9 bases line up with TRBD1. The CDR3 contains 16 residues. Germline lookup yields CDR1 LGHDT and CDR2 YNNKEL (reference sequence). Trimming removed 0 bases from V and 7 bases from J; junction bases left unmatched: 7. DNA of the CDR3: TGTGCCAGCAGCCAAGAGGACAGGGGCTTCGCAAATGAGCAGTTCTTC. Residues: CASSQEDRGFANEQFF.

This clonotype has ten or more counts. The chain links TRBV28 to TRBJ2-2, with D possibly being TRBD2 (5 bases). The CDR3 runs 14 residues. The germline V and J ends were trimmed by 4 bases and 4 bases, with 10 bases remaining between them. The V gene's germline CDR1 is MDHEN and CDR2 SYDVKM. CDR3 protein: CASSWRAVTGELFF. CDR3 in DNA: TGTGCCAGCAGTTGGCGAGCGGTCACCGGGGAGCTGTTTTTT.